The 4 T cell receptor beta chains presented below share a single source sample, sequenced in a study of blood T cell repertoires in COVID-19. Using immunoSEQ multiplex PCR, the repertoire was profiled, and TCRdb retains in-frame clones only, with some absent. Among approximately 300,000 clones, 92% were seen once, and the ten largest hold about a fifth. Sequencing input: PBMCs or T cells enriched from blood (not recorded which). All receptors derive from a woman under 40 who had recovered from COVID-19.

The chain's CDR3 is CASSIRGTGYGYTF. CDR3 DNA: TGTGCCAGTAGTATACGGGGGACAGGGTATGGCTACACCTTC. The rearrangement joins TRBV19 to TRBJ1-2; TRBD1 aligns across 9 bases. Germline V gives CDR1 LNHDA, CDR2 SQIVND (reference sequence). The length of the CDR3 is 14 residues. The ends lost 2 bases at V and 5 bases at J; junction bases unmatched: 3.

The chain joins TRBV27 to TRBJ1-6; D is undetermined. The CDR3 loop spans 15 amino acids. Germline V gene data show CDR1 as MNHEY and CDR2 as SMNVEV (reference sequence). With 5 bases removed from V and 6 bases from J, the gap between germline ends came to 14 bases. CDR3 in DNA: TGTGCCAGCAGTCCCTCGGGGAACCCTAATTCACCCCTCCACTTT. Amino acids: CASSPSGNPNSPLHF.

This clone appeared once. V usage is TRBV11-2 and J usage is TRBJ2-5; 13 nucleotides agree with TRBD2. V dropped 4 bases and J dropped 4; count of bases not matched to a gene: 3. The germline gives CDR1 SGHAT, CDR2 FQNNGV. There are 15 residues in the CDR3. In nucleotides, the CDR3 is TGTGCCAGCAGCTGGACTAGCGGGAGTGGAGAGACCCAGTACTTC. This translates into CASSWTSGSGETQYF. Using reference TRBV11-2 and TRBJ2-5 for the parts outside the CDR3, the full variable domain is EAGVAQSPRYKIIEKRQSVAFWCNPISGHATLYWYQQILGQGPKLLIQFQNNGVVDDSQLPKDRFSAERLKGVDSTLKIQPAKLEDSAVYLCASSWTSGSGETQYFGPGTRLLVL.

This rearrangement joins TRBV15 to TRBJ1-6; 10 nucleotides agree with TRBD1. Germline V gives CDR1 LNHNV, CDR2 YYDKDF (reference sequence). The ends lost 1 base at V and 9 bases at J; junction bases unmatched: 3. The CDR3 is 15 amino acids. DNA for the CDR3: TGTGCCACCAGCAGAGGACAGGGGGCAGGTTCACCCCTCCACTTT. Translating gives CATSRGQGAGSPLHF.